The clone carrying this TCR beta chain was detected once. This entry is derived from a study of blood T cell repertoires in COVID-19. Overall study context: COVID-19 samples collected from the United States, Italy and Spain covered acute and convalescent phases. The cDNA or gDNA used as material had been derived from T cells, B-cell-depleted T cells, or PBMCs.

Germline loops: CDR1 MGHRA, CDR2 YSYEKL. The length of the CDR3 is 16 residues. V shed 0 bases, J shed 6 bases, and the junction held 5 bases outside the gene matches. Authors' analysis steps: Researchers report that nucleated cell counts were estimated from reference gene primer amplification. Clones were sequenced by immunoSEQ multiplex PCR, and TCRdb holds only the in-frame ones, with some missing. V and J calls and clone size come straight from that table; D and trimming were deduced from the DNA. The sample contains 470,000 or so clones, about 89% of which appear only once. This receptor was taken from a woman in her twenties or thirties with acute or convalescent COVID-19. The gene calls are TRBV4-1 and TRBJ2-2, with 9 bases lining up with TRBD1. Sequenced input: peripheral blood. CDR3 sequence reads: CASSQDIRQGAGELFF. The CDR3 coding sequence is TGCGCCAGCAGCCAAGATATTCGACAGGGGGCCGGGGAGCTGTTTTTT.